The next 30 T cell receptor beta chains were all read from a single sample in a study of T cell responses to AZD1222 COVID-19 vaccine. Sequencing was performed with immunoSEQ multiplex PCR; in TCRdb, only in-frame clones are kept and a portion is missing. The sample lists 200,000 to 250,000 clones; around 94% were seen once. The sample was peripheral blood, taken 28 days after the second dose of the MenACWY control vaccine. Every receptor here comes from an adult who received the MenACWY meningococcal vaccine as a control.

This rearrangement joins TRBV7-3 to TRBJ1-1, with 7 bases that match TRBD1. Germline trimming cut 5 bases from V and 8 bases from J; bases unmatched to any gene: 11. CDR3 size: 14 residues. Germline-derived CDR1 and CDR2 are SGHTA and FQGTGA. In DNA, the CDR3 is TGTGCCAGCAGCCCCCTGGACAGGCCTAGCGAAGCTTTCTTT. Amino acids: CASSPLDRPSEAFF.

The V and J genes are TRBV5-1 and TRBJ2-5; no clear D. The V end was cut by 6 bases, the J end by 4 bases, with 16 bases between. The CDR3 contains 14 residues. Germline-derived CDR1 and CDR2 are SGHRS and YFSETQ. CDR3: CASTPLGRGETQYF. The CDR3 region has the DNA TGCGCCAGCACCCCCTTGGGAAGAGGAGAGACCCAGTACTTC.

The chain carries TRBV28 and TRBJ2-7, with TRBD2 identical over 13 bases. The CDR3 consists of 15 residues. V gave up 6 bases and J gave up 3 bases; unmatched junction bases: 5. Germline V gene sequence: CDR1 MDHEN, CDR2 SYDVKM. CDR3 protein: CASRPGLAGDYEQYF. For the CDR3, the DNA is TGTGCCAGCAGACCAGGACTAGCGGGGGACTACGAGCAGTACTTC.

V usage is TRBV9 and J usage is TRBJ2-7; possible D gene TRBD2, 5 bases. The CDR3 has 13 amino acids. V lost 0 bases and J 6 bases, leaving 10 bases between the germline ends. Looked up from germline, CDR1 is SGDLS and CDR2 is YYNGEE. As DNA, the CDR3 is TGTGCCAGCAGCGTAGGGGTGGGAGCCGAGCAGTACTTC. Its protein is CASSVGVGAEQYF.

The chain uses TRBV6-5 and TRBJ2-1; D may correspond to TRBD1 or TRBD2 (5 bases each). Germline V gives CDR1 MNHEY, CDR2 SVGAGI. V was clipped by 0 bases and J by 7 bases, with 7 bases between them. The CDR3 loop spans 13 amino acids. The CDR3, as DNA: TGTGCCAGCAGTTACTCGGGACGGAATGAGCAGTTCTTC. Translated: CASSYSGRNEQFF.

This clone was picked up one time. The chain combines TRBV4-1 with TRBJ1-1, with 7 positions matching TRBD1. The CDR3 runs to 16 residues. The germline CDR1 and CDR2 sequences are MGHRA and YSYEKL. Unmatched junction bases numbered 11, after V lost 4 bases and J lost 3 bases. In DNA form, the CDR3 reads TGCGCCAGCAGCCTCGACCCGGGACAGCCTCACACTGAAGCTTTCTTT. Translating it yields CASSLDPGQPHTEAFF.

This clone is a singleton in its sample. This chain uses TRBV2 with TRBJ1-3, with D perhaps TRBD1 (6 bases). CDR3 length: 14 residues. V was cut by 6 bases and J by 9 bases, with 18 bases left in between. CDR1 and CDR2 from the germline V gene are SNHLY and FYNNEI. The CDR3 DNA is TGTGCCAGCAGCGCCCGGGGGGGGCACGGCACCATATATTTT. Protein: CASSARGGHGTIYF.

The CDR3 loop reads CASSPGGAETQYF. The CDR3 coding sequence is TGTGCCAGCAGCCCGGGCGGGGCAGAGACCCAGTACTTC. The rearrangement joins TRBV5-4 to TRBJ2-5; maybe TRBD2 (6 bases). V was clipped by 4 bases and J by 4 bases, with 11 bases between them. The CDR3 extends over 13 amino acids. Germline CDR1 and CDR2: SGHNT and YYREEE (reference sequence).

V and J are TRBV5-1 and TRBJ2-7, with 13 positions matching TRBD2. V dropped 4 bases and J dropped 3; count of bases not matched to a gene: 10. The CDR3 is 17 amino acids. Per germline, CDR1 SGHRS and CDR2 YFSETQ. This CDR3 is CASSIGTSGTVLYEQYF. CDR3 nucleotide sequence: TGCGCCAGCAGCATAGGGACTAGCGGGACGGTCCTCTACGAGCAGTACTTC.

J is TRBJ2-1 and V is TRBV5-1; TRBD2 matches 7 bases. The V gene end was trimmed by 0 bases and the J gene end by 10 bases; junction bases not matched to a gene: 1. From germline, CDR1 is SGHRS and CDR2 YFSETQ. The CDR3 has 12 residues. CDR3 DNA: TGCGCCAGCAGCTTGGCCGGGAGGGAGCAGTTCTTC. The encoded protein is CASSLAGREQFF. Variable domain in full (rest from reference TRBV5-1 and TRBJ2-1): KAGVTQTPRYLIKTRGQQVTLSCSPISGHRSVSWYQQTPGQGLQFLFEYFSETQRNKGNFPGRFSGRQFSNSRSEMNVSTLELGDSALYLCASSLAGREQFFGPGTRLTVL.

This chain uses TRBV7-8 with TRBJ1-3, with TRBD1 as a possible D gene (6 bases). Per germline, CDR1 SGHVS and CDR2 FQNEAQ. There are 14 residues in the CDR3. V lost 4 bases and J lost 4, with 11 bases in between. The CDR3 nucleotides are TGTGCCAGCAGCTCCCAACAGGGAGGAAACACCATATATTTT. This gives the protein CASSSQQGGNTIYF.

This chain connects TRBV7-8 to TRBJ2-2; D remains unclear. Deletions cut 9 bases from V and 0 bases from J, with 11 bases between. The CDR3 spans 14 residues. From germline, CDR1 is SGHVS and CDR2 FQNEAQ. The CDR3 loop is CASFVRANTGELFF. The CDR3 DNA reads as TGTGCCAGTTTCGTACGGGCGAACACCGGGGAGCTGTTTTTT.

This clone was found a few times. V gene TRBV12-3 or TRBV12-4 combines with J gene TRBJ2-2; no clear D gene. The V and J ends lost 3 bases and 6 bases respectively, with 5 bases between them. The CDR3 is made up of 12 amino acids. As DNA, the CDR3 is TGTGCCAGCAGTTTTTTCTCCGGGGAGCTGTTTTTT. This encodes CASSFFSGELFF.

This rearrangement joins TRBV27 to TRBJ2-7, with unresolved D. Germline loops: CDR1 MNHEY, CDR2 SMNVEV (reference sequence). V was cut by 4 bases and J by 7 bases, with 14 bases left in between. CDR3 length equals 13 residues. Here the CDR3 DNA reads TGTGCCAGCAGTTCCTTGGGTCCCCGGGAGCAGTACTTC. Protein: CASSSLGPREQYF.

The chain employs TRBV19 and TRBJ1-5; no clear D gene. This CDR3 is 15 amino acids long. Germline CDR1 and CDR2: LNHDA and SQIVND (reference sequence). Trimming took 3 bases from V and 3 from J, leaving 12 bases between them. CDR3 amino acids: CASSMNRFFNQPQHF. The CDR3 nucleotides read TGTGCCAGTAGTATGAACAGATTTTTCAATCAGCCCCAGCATTTT.

The chain is built from TRBV3-1 (or the pseudogene TRBV3-2) and TRBJ2-7, with 9 positions matching TRBD1. Trimming at V came to 2 bases and at J to 4 bases, leaving 12 bases not matched to a gene. The CDR3 spans 17 residues. Germline V gene lookup returns CDR1 LGHDT and CDR2 YNNKEL (reference sequence). CDR3 in amino acids: CASSQLVGQGISYEQYF. The CDR3 bases are TGTGCCAGCAGCCAACTGGTTGGACAGGGGATTTCGTACGAGCAGTACTTC.

V gene TRBV7-2 combines with J gene TRBJ1-2; 9 nucleotides line up with TRBD1. The CDR3 runs 15 residues. Germline V lookup: CDR1 SGHTA, CDR2 FQGNSA. Trimming at V came to 5 bases and at J to 5 bases, leaving 9 bases not matched to a gene. CDR3 nucleotides: TGTGCCAGCAGCACGACAGGGGGGACCCTATATGGCTACACCTTC. It encodes CASSTTGGTLYGYTF.

The chain is built from TRBV28 and TRBJ2-2; 8 bases match TRBD1. Germline V lookup: CDR1 MDHEN, CDR2 SYDVKM. Trimming took 7 bases from V and 1 from J; bases not matched to a gene: 8. CDR3 length equals 16 residues. The CDR3 nucleotides read TGTGCCAGCAACCTAGCCGGGACAGGGAACACCGGGGAGCTGTTTTTT. This gives the protein CASNLAGTGNTGELFF.

This chain links TRBV6-2 or TRBV6-3 with TRBJ1-1, with no clear D. CDR1 and CDR2 (germline): MNHEY, SVGEGT. This CDR3 region has 11 residues. V shed 3 bases and J shed 4 bases, with 3 bases lying between them. The CDR3: CASSYSTEAFF. The CDR3 DNA reads as TGTGCCAGCAGTTATAGCACTGAAGCTTTCTTT.

Comments on this clone: At one boundary the junction diverges from the germline segment, which might be a read error. The V gene is TRBV13, the J gene TRBJ2-3, with 8 bases aligning to TRBD2. The CDR3 runs 14 residues. CDR1 is PRHDT, CDR2 FYEKMQ, per germline (reference sequence). CDR3: CASSLGGGRGTQYF. The CDR3 DNA reads as TGTGCCAGCAGCCTAGGCGGGGGGAGGGGTACGCAGTATTTT.

V usage is TRBV29-1 and J usage is TRBJ2-4; D might be TRBD2 (5 bases). V was clipped by 4 bases and J by 0 bases, with 22 bases between them. Germline V gene sequence: CDR1 SQVTM, CDR2 ANQGSEA. The CDR3 consists of 18 residues. The CDR3 sequence is CSVGGPSPGFIAKNIQYF. The CDR3 nucleotides are TGCAGCGTTGGCGGGCCCAGTCCAGGATTTATAGCCAAAAACATTCAGTACTTC. Full variable domain (outside the CDR3, taken from reference TRBV29-1 and TRBJ2-4): SAVISQKPSRDICQRGTSLTIQCQVDSQVTMMFWYRQQPGQSLTLIATANQGSEATYESGFVIDKFPISRPNLTFSTLTVSNMSPEDSSIYLCSVGGPSPGFIAKNIQYFGAGTRLSVL.

The V and J genes are TRBV2 and TRBJ1-2; D is unclear. The CDR3 covers 14 residues. Trimming took 3 bases from V and 4 from J, leaving 12 bases between them. CDR1 and CDR2 (germline): SNHLY, FYNNEI. The CDR3 sequence is CASSDSARGYGYTF. The CDR3 coding sequence is TGTGCCAGCAGTGATTCGGCTCGAGGCTATGGCTACACCTTC.

This chain links TRBV5-1 with TRBJ1-1; TRBD1 aligns across 9 bases. The CDR3 totals 14 residues. The trim removed 4 bases at V and 4 bases at J, leaving 5 bases unmatched. The V gene's germline CDR1 is SGHRS and CDR2 YFSETQ. CDR3: CASSPGQGSTEAFF. CDR3 DNA sequence: TGCGCCAGCAGCCCAGGACAGGGGAGCACTGAAGCTTTCTTT.

The rearrangement joins TRBV30 to TRBJ2-7, with D possibly TRBD1 on 6 matching bases. V lost 4 bases and J 6 bases, leaving 10 bases between the germline ends. Germline values: CDR1 GTSNPN, CDR2 SVGIG (reference sequence). This CDR3 comprises 11 residues. The CDR3 sequence is CAWNLGGEQYF. The CDR3 coding sequence is TGTGCCTGGAACCTAGGGGGCGAGCAGTACTTC.

This clone appeared a single time. V and J are TRBV6-4 and TRBJ2-1, with 12 bases matching TRBD2. The germline V gene encodes CDR1 MRHNA and CDR2 SNTAGT. The CDR3 length is 15 residues. After removal of 4 bases from V and 5 bases from J, the junction contained 3 bases not matched to a gene. The CDR3 is CASSGGLAGNNEQFF. The CDR3 DNA reads TGTGCCAGCAGTGGGGGACTAGCGGGCAACAATGAGCAGTTCTTC.

This clone was found once. The chain links TRBV5-1 to TRBJ2-1; D not certain. Trimming stripped 4 bases from V and 9 bases from J, with 20 bases between. CDR1 is SGHRS and CDR2 is YFSETQ in the germline V gene. This CDR3 region has 15 residues. The CDR3 sequence is CASSLRVGGGFEQFF. For the CDR3, the DNA is TGCGCCAGCAGCCTAAGGGTAGGCGGTGGGTTTGAGCAGTTCTTC.

The CDR3 DNA is TGCGCCAGCACCCCCCTGGGGACGTCGAAGGAGGAGCAGTACTTC. Its translation: CASTPLGTSKEEQYF. The V and J genes are TRBV5-1 and TRBJ2-7; D possibly matches TRBD1 or TRBD2 (5 bases each). Trimming left V 6 bases short and J 7 bases short, with 23 bases between. Looked up from germline, CDR1 is SGHRS and CDR2 is YFSETQ. CDR3 size: 15 residues. Looking up the rest from reference TRBV5-1 and TRBJ2-7 gives the full variable domain: KAGVTQTPRYLIKTRGQQVTLSCSPISGHRSVSWYQQTPGQGLQFLFEYFSETQRNKGNFPGRFSGRQFSNSRSEMNVSTLELGDSALYLCASTPLGTSKEEQYFGPGTRLTVT.

The V gene is TRBV2, the J gene TRBJ2-7, with D possibly being TRBD1 (5 bases). The length of the CDR3 is 11 residues. In germline, CDR1 is SNHLY, CDR2 FYNNEI. Between the trimmed V and J ends, which lost 8 bases and 5 bases, there was a span of 10 bases. The CDR3 nucleotides are TGTGCCAGCTCAGGGAAAAACGAGCAGTACTTC. Translation gives CASSGKNEQYF.

About this clone: One end of the junction varies from germline; a read error may be responsible. This rearrangement joins TRBV19 to TRBJ2-1; TRBD2 is a possible D gene (6 bases). The CDR3 spans 16 residues. Per the germline V gene, CDR1 is LNHDA and CDR2 is SQIVND (reference sequence). The chain's CDR3 is CASSLDPGLGLNEQFF. The CDR3 DNA sequence: TGTGCCAGTAGTTTAGACCCGGGACTGGGACTCAATGAGCAGTTCTTC.

V is TRBV20-1 and J is TRBJ2-1, with D possibly matching TRBD2 (5 bases). Germline V gives CDR1 DFQATT, CDR2 SNEGSKA (reference sequence). This CDR3 has 14 residues. V dropped 3 bases and J dropped 2 bases, with 11 bases sitting between them. CDR3 sequence reads: CSASPGNTYNEQFF. The CDR3 nucleotides are TGCAGTGCTAGTCCGGGAAACACCTACAATGAGCAGTTCTTC.